Below, 21 T cell receptor beta chains from the same sample are listed, as sequenced in a study of blood T cells in healthy people across ages (dated by TCRdb to 2014 to 2015). Receptor libraries were prepared by 5' RACE. TCRdb lists the instrument as Illumina HiSeq 2500. A second PCR of roughly 7 to 11 cycles was run with a J-beta primer mix and a sample-barcoded 5' primer. TCRdb reanalyzed the raw reads on its own, using fastp at Q25 for trimming and MiXCR for clone calling, and kept in-frame beta chains. CDR3 protein duplicates are merged, each entry listing the most common genes and DNA. For this sample the table gives approximately 1.5 million distinct CDR3 sequences, of which 30% to 35% were detected only once. Around 11% of the sample comes from the top ten. The sequencing sample was made of blood. The receptors shown here come from a woman aged 25 to 39 in good health.

The chain joins TRBV29-1 to TRBJ1-2, with D uncertain. The V end was cut by 5 bases, the J end by 4 bases, with 17 bases between. The CDR3 loop spans 14 amino acids. Germline CDR1 reads SQVTM; CDR2 reads ANQGSEA. The CDR3 DNA is TGCAGCGTTCAAGGACCGAACCGGGTCTATGGCTACACCTTC. It codes for CSVQGPNRVYGYTF. The whole variable domain, remainder taken from reference TRBV29-1 and TRBJ1-2, is SAVISQKPSRDICQRGTSLTIQCQVDSQVTMMFWYRQQPGQSLTLIATANQGSEATYESGFVIDKFPISRPNLTFSTLTVSNMSPEDSSIYLCSVQGPNRVYGYTFGSGTRLTVV.

V and J are TRBV5-1 and TRBJ2-5; 7 nucleotides match TRBD1. Trimming cost V 5 bases and J 5 bases; bases outside gene matches: 6. The CDR3 consists of 13 residues. CDR1 and CDR2 (germline): SGHRS, YFSETQ. CDR3 region: CASRRDRDETQYF. CDR3 bases: TGCGCCAGCAGACGAGACAGGGATGAGACCCAGTACTTC.

The chain combines TRBV20-1 with TRBJ2-1; 8 bases are shared with TRBD1. The CDR3 is 14 residues long. Trimming cost V 6 bases and J 5 bases; bases outside gene matches: 9. Germline V gene lookup returns CDR1 DFQATT and CDR2 SNEGSKA (reference sequence). In DNA, the CDR3 is TGCAGTGCCAAATCCCAGGGGGCCGACAATGAGCAGTTCTTC. It translates to CSAKSQGADNEQFF.

Only a few counts were recorded for this clonotype. The J gene is TRBJ2-3, the V gene TRBV28; TRBD2 matches at 11 bases. The CDR3 covers 17 residues. V shed 6 bases and J 2 bases; nucleotides not matched to a gene: 10. Per the germline V gene, CDR1 is MDHEN and CDR2 is SYDVKM. The CDR3 sequence is CASRGGLAVLNTDTQYF. The CDR3 coding sequence is TGTGCCAGCAGGGGGGGACTAGCGGTACTAAACACAGATACGCAGTATTTT.

This clonotype has just a few counts. The chain's CDR3 is CSPGGTSSTDTQYF. In DNA form, the CDR3 reads TGCAGTCCAGGGGGGACTAGCAGCACAGATACGCAGTATTTT. V and J are TRBV20-1 and TRBJ2-3, with 9 nucleotides matching TRBD2. This CDR3 has 14 residues. Germline V gene lookup returns CDR1 DFQATT and CDR2 SNEGSKA (reference sequence). V gave up 8 bases and J gave up 0 bases; unmatched junction bases: 6.

This clonotype was recorded a few times. The rearrangement joins TRBV20-1 to TRBJ1-2; the D gene is possibly TRBD1 (5 bases). This CDR3 is 14 amino acids long. CDR1 and CDR2 from the germline V gene are DFQATT and SNEGSKA (reference sequence). V shed 1 base and J shed 4 bases, with 13 bases lying between them. The CDR3 loop is CSARVGPGTYGYTF. The CDR3 nucleotides are TGCAGTGCTAGAGTAGGTCCAGGGACCTATGGCTACACCTTC.

The chain combines TRBV20-1 with TRBJ1-1; possibly TRBD1 for D (5 bases). The V and J ends lost 3 bases and 3 bases respectively, with 17 bases between them. The CDR3 is made up of 15 amino acids. Germline assignment: CDR1 DFQATT and CDR2 SNEGSKA (reference sequence). The chain's CDR3 is CSASSRGGYDTEAFF. CDR3 DNA sequence: TGCAGTGCTAGTTCCCGGGGGGGGTACGACACTGAAGCTTTCTTT.

With regard to this clonotype: Without the conserved terminal phenylalanine or tryptophan, this CDR3 likely stems from a read error. The chain uses TRBV20-1 and TRBJ1-2; 9 bases line up with TRBD1. This CDR3 is built from 14 residues. The germline V gene encodes CDR1 DFQATT and CDR2 SNEGSKA (reference sequence). J gave up 6 bases and V 3 bases, and 8 bases lay outside the gene matches. CDR3 DNA sequence: TGCAGTGCTAGTTCGGGACAGGGTCGAAATGGCTACACCTGC. Its translation: CSASSGQGRNGYTC.

The chain couples TRBV7-9 to TRBJ2-3; TRBD2 matches 8 bases. The CDR3 loop spans 19 amino acids. Germline values: CDR1 SEHNR, CDR2 FQNEAQ (reference sequence). V lost 1 base, J lost 2 bases, and 14 bases stayed unmatched. CDR3 sequence: CASSLGYVKRERSTDTQYF. The CDR3 DNA sequence: TGTGCCAGCAGCTTAGGGTATGTTAAGCGGGAGAGATCCACAGATACGCAGTATTTT. Supplemented by reference TRBV7-9 and TRBJ2-3, the full variable domain reads DTGVSQNPRHKITKRGQNVTFRCDPISEHNRLYWYRQTLGQGPEFLTYFQNEAQLEKSRLLSDRFSAERPKGSFSTLEIQRTEQGDSAMYLCASSLGYVKRERSTDTQYFGPGTRLTVL.

This clonotype occurred a few times. The chain links TRBV4-1 to TRBJ2-1; 11 bases agree with TRBD2. Germline loops: CDR1 MGHRA, CDR2 YSYEKL. The CDR3 spans 16 residues. V trimming: 0 bases; J trimming: 10 bases; junction bases outside the gene matches: 8. The CDR3 sequence is CASSQDEVLAGDEQFF. CDR3 DNA sequence: TGCGCCAGCAGCCAAGATGAGGTACTAGCGGGAGACGAGCAGTTCTTC.

The chain is built from TRBV10-3 and TRBJ2-7; 7 bases fit TRBD2. In germline, CDR1 is ENHRY, CDR2 SYGVKD. This CDR3 comprises 13 residues. V lost 2 bases, J lost 3 bases, and 1 base stayed unmatched. CDR3 bases: TGTGCCATCAGTGAGGGCGGGAGCTACGAGCAGTACTTC. Translation: CAISEGGSYEQYF.

The V gene is TRBV28, the J gene TRBJ1-5; D unresolved. V dropped 8 bases and J dropped 2 bases, with 7 bases sitting between them. The germline CDR1 and CDR2 sequences are MDHEN and SYDVKM. The CDR3 contains 12 residues. The CDR3 loop is CASLEGNQPQHF. The CDR3 region has the DNA TGTGCCAGCTTAGAGGGCAATCAGCCCCAGCATTTT.

The chain employs TRBV5-6 and TRBJ2-1; 8 bases are a match to TRBD2. CDR1 is SGHDT, CDR2 YYEEEE, per germline. The ends lost 5 bases at V and 8 bases at J; junction bases unmatched: 9. This CDR3 comprises 14 residues. CDR3 protein: CASSLGGANYEQFF. The DNA of the CDR3 is TGTGCCAGCAGTCTCGGGGGGGCGAACTATGAGCAGTTCTTC.

The chain uses TRBV9 and TRBJ2-3; D may match TRBD1 or TRBD2 (5 bases each). The CDR3 runs 16 residues. Trimming took 0 bases from V and 6 from J, leaving 17 bases between them. The V gene's germline CDR1 is SGDLS and CDR2 YYNGEE. CDR3 region: CASSVEPGLGLDTQYF. In DNA, the CDR3 is TGTGCCAGCAGCGTAGAACCGGGGCTGGGTTTGGATACGCAGTATTTT.

This clonotype occurred once. The chain links TRBV4-1 to TRBJ1-1; maybe TRBD1 (6 bases). Germline V gene data show CDR1 as MGHRA and CDR2 as YSYEKL. This CDR3 has 13 amino acids. V was trimmed by 4 bases and J by 7 bases, leaving 13 bases between them. The CDR3 DNA reads TGCGCCAGCAGCCCTCGGGGGGCCGGTGAAGCTTTCTTT. Its translation is CASSPRGAGEAFF.

The J gene is TRBJ2-3, the V gene TRBV3-1, with 9 bases fitting TRBD2. The V and J ends lost 1 base and 2 bases, in that order; junction bases with no gene match: 4. The V gene's germline CDR1 is LGHDT and CDR2 YNNKEL (reference sequence). This CDR3 is 16 amino acids long. CDR3 nucleotides: TGTGCCAGCAGCCAAGCACTAGCGGGCGCCACAGATACGCAGTATTTT. Translation gives CASSQALAGATDTQYF.

The genes are TRBV5-6 and TRBJ1-2; D is unresolved. Looked up from germline, CDR1 is SGHDT and CDR2 is YYEEEE. The V gene lost 0 bases and the J gene lost 8 bases, with 11 bases spanning the gap. This CDR3 has 13 amino acids. CDR3 nucleotide sequence: TGTGCCAGCAGCTTGGGACACCCCGGGGGCTACACCTTC. Amino acids: CASSLGHPGGYTF.

The chain recombines TRBV7-9 with TRBJ1-4; unclear D gene. The V end lost 2 bases, the J end lost 4 bases, and 8 bases lay between the germline ends. The CDR3 has 14 amino acids. Germline lookup yields CDR1 SEHNR and CDR2 FQNEAQ (reference sequence). CDR3 loop: CASSLRQNNEKLFF. As DNA, the CDR3 is TGTGCCAGCAGCTTAAGGCAGAATAATGAAAAACTGTTTTTT.

This clonotype was counted many times. This rearrangement joins TRBV29-1 to TRBJ2-5; 7 bases are shared with TRBD1. The junction had 10 bases not matched to a gene; V was cut back by 7 bases and J by 5 bases. This CDR3 has 13 residues. Germline values: CDR1 SQVTM, CDR2 ANQGSEA. The CDR3 region has the DNA TGCAGCGCTGGGACAGTAGTTTGGGAGACCCAGTACTTC. Protein sequence: CSAGTVVWETQYF.

Only a few counts were recorded for this clonotype. The chain carries TRBV20-1 and TRBJ2-7, with 7 bases fitting TRBD2. The germline CDR1 and CDR2 sequences are DFQATT and SNEGSKA (reference sequence). The CDR3 is made up of 12 amino acids. V shed 2 bases and J 7 bases; nucleotides not matched to a gene: 5. CDR3 in amino acids: CSARPEAGEQYF. CDR3 DNA: TGCAGTGCTAGACCCGAAGCGGGGGAGCAGTACTTC.

The chain employs TRBV10-3 and TRBJ1-2; D is perhaps TRBD1 (6 bases). V dropped 0 bases and J dropped 4 bases, with 9 bases sitting between them. This CDR3 spans 14 amino acids. CDR1 is ENHRY and CDR2 is SYGVKD in the germline V gene. The CDR3 sequence: CAISESRGAYGYTF. The CDR3, as DNA: TGTGCCATCAGTGAGTCTCGGGGGGCCTATGGCTACACCTTC.